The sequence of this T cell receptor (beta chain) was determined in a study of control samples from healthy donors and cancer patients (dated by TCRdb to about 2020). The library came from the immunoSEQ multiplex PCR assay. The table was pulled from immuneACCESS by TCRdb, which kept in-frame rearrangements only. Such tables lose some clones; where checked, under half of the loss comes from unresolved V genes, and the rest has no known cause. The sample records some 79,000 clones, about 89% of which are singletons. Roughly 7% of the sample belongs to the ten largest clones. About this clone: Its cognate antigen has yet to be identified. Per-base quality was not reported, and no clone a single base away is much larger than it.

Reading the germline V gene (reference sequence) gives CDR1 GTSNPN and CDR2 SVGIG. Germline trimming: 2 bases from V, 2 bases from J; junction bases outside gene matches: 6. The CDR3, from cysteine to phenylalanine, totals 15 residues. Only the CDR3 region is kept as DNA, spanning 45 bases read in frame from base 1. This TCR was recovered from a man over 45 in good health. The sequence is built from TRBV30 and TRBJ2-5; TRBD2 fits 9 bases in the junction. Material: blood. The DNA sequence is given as TGTGCCTGGAGTTCCACTAGCGGGCGGCAAGAGACCCAGTACTTC. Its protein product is CAWSSTSGRQETQYF.